Here is one TCR beta chain with its context. Its target is unknown. The sample is drawn from a study of beta chain features in type 1 diabetes. The study, taken as a whole, reports: When Type 1 diabetes patients were examined, their TCRB CDR3s proved moderately but significantly shorter in all four CD4+ subsets.

Donors contributed one heparinised blood draw apiece, averaging about 110 mL. CDR1 is SEHNR, CDR2 FQNEAQ, per germline (reference sequence). V lost 5 bases, J lost 2 bases, and 6 bases stayed unmatched. The CDR3 spans 16 residues. Sequencing targeted expressed TCRB transcripts, as all isolated RNA had been reverse transcribed. This table comes from immunoSEQ multiplex PCR, and its TCRdb copy is limited to in-frame clones, with some not included. Among about 340,000 clones listed, roughly 13% were seen once. The sequencing sample was made of naive CD4+ T cells from blood. The clonotype comes from a woman aged 18-29 years with type 1 diabetes. V usage is TRBV7-9 and J usage is TRBJ2-3, with TRBD1 matching over 11 bases. In nucleotides, the CDR3 is TGTGCCAGCAGCCGCAGGACAGGGGGCCTCACAGATACGCAGTATTTT. Protein sequence: CASSRRTGGLTDTQYF.